This record looks at one TCR beta chain sequence and its context. Its antigen is unidentified. This specimen belongs to a study of shared clonotypes between healthy human individuals. The wider study: Three CD4 naive, three CD4 memory, two CD8 naive and one CD8 memory plate were used per donor.

The germline V gene encodes CDR1 MGHDK and CDR2 SYGVNS. V gave up 7 bases and J gave up 4 bases, with 14 bases separating them. The CDR3 runs to 14 residues. General observations from the study: Naive subsets generally exceeded memory subsets in estimated richness.

Generated by immunoSEQ multiplex PCR, the TCRdb table keeps only in-frame clones and is missing some. The table includes 1.4 million to 1.5 million clones, 95% to 97% detected once. The V gene is TRBV25-1, the J gene TRBJ2-1; no definite D call. The clonotype was recovered from a man between 25 and 39 years old in good health. The specimen was naive CD4+ T cells sorted from blood. Sample subset: CD45RA+ positively selected. The CDR3: CASNTDPPYNEQFF. The CDR3 DNA reads TGTGCCAGCAACACGGACCCTCCTTACAATGAGCAGTTCTTC.